This T cell receptor beta chain was found in a study of a mutant IDH1 vaccine in newly diagnosed glioma. About the research overall: The patients were given eight vaccinations, one each in weeks 1, 3, 5, 7, 11, 15, 19 and 23.

Concerning this clone itself: The antigen remains unidentified.

Study-wide findings and caveats: Shifts in the top peripheral T cell clonotypes seemed unrelated to pseudoprogression.

J gave up 5 bases and V 0 bases, and 7 bases lay outside the gene matches. The CDR3 spans 16 residues. The germline gives CDR1 SGHRS, CDR2 YFSETQ. The data were produced by immunoSEQ multiplex PCR, yet TCRdb's version contains in-frame clones alone and is incomplete. The data show roughly 52,000 clones, about 80% seen once. The time point here: week 23, last vaccination. Each vaccine dose was 300 ug of mutant IDH1 20-mer peptide, with topical imiquimod. Donors had new WHO grade 3 or 4 IDH1-mutant, ATRX-lost astrocytomas. This TCR came from a middle-aged man with glioma. This specimen was PBMCs, taken from a glioma patient whose treatment included an IDH1 peptide vaccine. The V and J genes are TRBV5-1 and TRBJ2-3, with 9 nucleotides matching TRBD2. The CDR3: CASSLAASGVGDTQYF. CDR3 coding DNA: TGCGCCAGCAGCTTGGCCGCTAGCGGGGTGGGAGATACGCAGTATTTT.